Each of the 18 T cell receptor beta chains below was sequenced from the same sample in a study of T cell changes during pregnancy in multiple sclerosis. This table comes from immunoSEQ multiplex PCR, and its TCRdb copy is limited to in-frame clones, with some not included. The sample lists some 51,000 clones, roughly 94% occurring once. Material: CD4+ T cells from peripheral blood mononuclear cells, obtained in the second trimester of pregnancy. Receptor source: a female donor with multiple sclerosis, enrolled in a pregnancy study.

This clone was recorded once. This chain joins TRBV27 and TRBJ2-7, with 7 bases fitting TRBD1. The CDR3 has 11 residues. The V and J ends lost 8 bases and 4 bases, in that order; junction bases with no gene match: 2. CDR1 and CDR2 (germline): MNHEY, SMNVEV (reference sequence). CDR3: CASGTAYEQYF. As DNA, the CDR3 is TGTGCCAGCGGGACAGCTTACGAGCAGTACTTC.

This chain connects TRBV11-3 to TRBJ2-5; the match to TRBD2 covers 8 bases. CDR3 length equals 16 residues. The trim removed 1 base at V and 2 bases at J, leaving 6 bases unmatched. Germline V gene sequence: CDR1 SGHNT, CDR2 YENEEA. The CDR3 is CASSLGGVAGQETQYF. The CDR3 nucleotides are TGTGCCAGCAGCTTAGGTGGGGTAGCGGGGCAAGAGACCCAGTACTTC.

The gene calls are TRBV9 and TRBJ2-1; 12 nucleotides match TRBD2. The CDR3 totals 21 residues. Germline loops: CDR1 SGDLS, CDR2 YYNGEE. V lost 0 bases, J lost 1 base, and 14 bases stayed unmatched. The CDR3 loop reads CASSVAGLAGRYRSSYNEQFF. The CDR3 nucleotides read TGTGCCAGCAGCGTAGCCGGACTAGCGGGGAGGTACAGGAGTTCCTACAATGAGCAGTTCTTC.

V gene TRBV27 combines with J gene TRBJ2-7, with TRBD1 matching over 7 bases. The germline CDR1 and CDR2 sequences are MNHEY and SMNVEV (reference sequence). The CDR3 sequence is 18 residues long. With 6 bases clipped from V and 5 bases from J, the junction kept 22 bases outside the gene matches. The CDR3 nucleotides are TGTGCCAGCAGATCACAGGGGACAGCACCTCCGAGGGACAACGAGCAGTACTTC. It translates to CASRSQGTAPPRDNEQYF.

V gene TRBV28 combines with J gene TRBJ1-2; 9 bases agree with TRBD1. The V gene end was trimmed by 4 bases and the J gene end by 2 bases; junction bases not matched to a gene: 5. Germline CDR1 MDHEN, CDR2 SYDVKM. The CDR3 contains 15 residues. Here the CDR3 reads CASSWGQGWNYGYTF. CDR3 in DNA: TGTGCCAGCAGTTGGGGACAGGGATGGAACTATGGCTACACCTTC.

V usage is TRBV7-3 and J usage is TRBJ1-6, with a possible D match to TRBD1 (6 bases). This CDR3 is built from 15 residues. Germline V gene sequence: CDR1 SGHTA, CDR2 FQGTGA. V was trimmed by 5 bases and J by 8 bases, leaving 16 bases between them. CDR3 residues: CASSGGGWFDSPLHF. Here the CDR3 DNA reads TGTGCCAGCAGCGGGGGGGGCTGGTTTGATTCACCCCTCCACTTT.

The rearrangement joins TRBV11-2 to TRBJ2-3; TRBD2 aligns across 10 bases. There are 17 residues in the CDR3. With V trimmed by 0 bases and J by 3 bases, 6 bases remained unmatched. CDR1 is SGHAT and CDR2 is FQNNGV in the germline V gene. CDR3 amino acids: CASSLEGSGGFTDTQYF. The CDR3 bases are TGTGCCAGCAGCTTAGAGGGTAGCGGGGGGTTTACAGATACGCAGTATTTT. Combining the CDR3 with reference TRBV11-2 and TRBJ2-3 gives the whole variable domain EAGVAQSPRYKIIEKRQSVAFWCNPISGHATLYWYQQILGQGPKLLIQFQNNGVVDDSQLPKDRFSAERLKGVDSTLKIQPAKLEDSAVYLCASSLEGSGGFTDTQYFGPGTRLTVL.

Of note for this clone: One junction end does not reproduce the germline sequence, and a read error may be involved. The chain recombines TRBV12-5 with TRBJ1-1, with 7 bases matching TRBD1. The CDR3 extends over 14 amino acids. Germline CDR1 is LGHNT and CDR2 is FRNRAP. CDR3 protein: CASGLGNRTGDLHF. CDR3 DNA: TGTGCTAGTGGTTTGGGTAATCGGACAGGAGATCTACACTTT.

The chain couples TRBV18 to TRBJ1-1, with 11 bases identical to TRBD1. CDR3 length: 15 amino acids. Germline V gene data show CDR1 as KGHSH and CDR2 as LQKENI. V shed 4 bases and J 1 base; nucleotides not matched to a gene: 2. CDR3 sequence reads: CASSLGTGGNTEAFF. For the CDR3, the DNA is TGTGCCAGCTCACTTGGGACAGGGGGGAACACTGAAGCTTTCTTT. Supplemented by reference TRBV18 and TRBJ1-1, the full variable domain reads NAGVMQNPRHLVRRRGQEARLRCSPMKGHSHVYWYRQLPEEGLKFMVYLQKENIIDESGMPKERFSAEFPKEGPSILRIQQVVRGDSAAYFCASSLGTGGNTEAFFGQGTRLTVV.

The chain combines TRBV5-6 with TRBJ2-2, with TRBD1 matching 8 bases. Germline loops: CDR1 SGHDT, CDR2 YYEEEE. V was pared by 4 bases and J by 1 base, with 3 bases of the junction left unmatched. The CDR3 has 15 residues. For the CDR3, the DNA is TGTGCCAGCAGCCGGGGGACAGGGAACACCGGGGAGCTGTTTTTT. Protein: CASSRGTGNTGELFF.

The rearrangement joins TRBV7-3 to TRBJ1-2; 10 positions agree with TRBD1. Germline V gene lookup returns CDR1 SGHTA and CDR2 FQGTGA. This CDR3 spans 15 amino acids. The trim removed 4 bases at V and 7 bases at J, leaving 9 bases unmatched. CDR3 nucleotide sequence: TGTGCCAGCAGCTCCAGACAGGGGGCTTTGCTTGGCTACACCTTC. Residues: CASSSRQGALLGYTF.

The CDR3 is CASSLAAGANYGYTF. DNA for the CDR3: TGTGCCAGCAGCTTGGCCGCAGGGGCTAACTATGGCTACACCTTC. This chain links TRBV5-6 with TRBJ1-2; the D gene is possibly TRBD1 (6 bases). V was clipped by 0 bases and J by 0 bases, with 9 bases between them. CDR1 is SGHDT and CDR2 is YYEEEE in the germline V gene. There are 15 residues in the CDR3.

The J gene is TRBJ2-1, the V gene TRBV27; D perhaps matches TRBD2 (5 bases). V was clipped by 2 bases and J by 0 bases, with 5 bases between them. CDR1 and CDR2 from the germline V gene are MNHEY and SMNVEV (reference sequence). The CDR3 has 14 residues. CDR3 DNA sequence: TGTGCCAGCAGTTTAACTAGCTCCTACAATGAGCAGTTCTTC. This sequence encodes CASSLTSSYNEQFF.

This clone was picked up one time. The chain employs TRBV19 and TRBJ2-7; D perhaps matches TRBD2 (5 bases). Trimming stripped 7 bases from V and 4 bases from J, with 14 bases between. The V gene's germline CDR1 is LNHDA and CDR2 SQIVND (reference sequence). This CDR3 region has 13 residues. The CDR3 DNA is TGTGCCAGTACCCCCCGGGGTCGGTACGAGCAGTACTTC. It specifies CASTPRGRYEQYF. The whole variable domain, filled in from reference TRBV19 and TRBJ2-7, reads DGGITQSPKYLFRKEGQNVTLSCEQNLNHDAMYWYRQDPGQGLRLIYYSQIVNDFQKGDIAEGYSVSREKKESFPLTVTSAQKNPTAFYLCASTPRGRYEQYFGPGTRLTVT.

DNA of the CDR3: TGTGCCAGCAGCTTAGCGCCGCTGGACAGGGCAAAGAACTTACGAGAGCAGTACTTC. As protein: CASSLAPLDRAKNLREQYF. V gene TRBV7-6 combines with J gene TRBJ2-7; 8 positions match TRBD1. The CDR3 totals 19 residues. Trimming cost V 0 bases and J 7 bases; bases outside gene matches: 20. Germline values: CDR1 SGHVS, CDR2 FNYEAQ.

This chain connects TRBV5-1 to TRBJ2-3, with D possibly being TRBD2 (6 bases). The CDR3 is made up of 12 amino acids. Germline assignment: CDR1 SGHRS and CDR2 YFSETQ. V dropped 5 bases and J dropped 4 bases, with 8 bases sitting between them. In nucleotides, the CDR3 is TGCGCCAGCAGACTAGCCCCAGATACGCAGTATTTT. Encoded protein: CASRLAPDTQYF.

The V call is TRBV7-8, the J call TRBJ1-5, with D uncertain. Trimming took 5 bases from V and 2 from J, leaving 10 bases between them. This CDR3 is 14 amino acids long. The V gene's germline CDR1 is SGHVS and CDR2 FQNEAQ. CDR3 DNA sequence: TGTGCCAGCAGCCGCCGACGGGGCAATCAGCCCCAGCATTTT. Translated: CASSRRRGNQPQHF.

The chain links TRBV4-3 to TRBJ1-4; D may be TRBD1 (6 bases). The ends were cut back, 2 bases at V and 8 bases at J, with 15 bases in the middle. Germline V gene data show CDR1 as LGHNA and CDR2 as YSLEER. The CDR3 extends over 15 amino acids. Written as DNA, the CDR3 is TGCGCCAGCAGCCAAATGGGAGGGGGACGAGAAAAACTGTTTTTT. Its translation is CASSQMGGGREKLFF.